This T cell receptor (beta chain) was sequenced for a study of CD8 T cells in ankylosing spondylitis. Overall study findings and caveats: Blood from ankylosing spondylitis patients appeared to carry a characteristic roughly 8-variant TCR beta motif. Significant enrichment of disease-linked clones was reportedly seen in matched ankylosing spondylitis synovial fluid. Past research had described some motif variants in reactive arthritis synovial fluid and blood.

In the case of this clonotype: Its antigen is unknown.

Making the TCR beta libraries involved quantitative 5'-RACE with molecular barcodes. In TCRdb, the 5' RACE reads were re-called with MiXCR into one record per CDR3 protein. The table records around 300,000 distinct CDR3 sequences, roughly 15% of them present only once. Material: blood, either unsorted or a sorted T cell fraction (not recorded which). The TCR originated in a male donor with ankylosing spondylitis or in good health (not recorded which).

CDR3 bases: TGTGCCAGCAGTGACGCCGGGACTACGCAAGAGACCCAGTACTTC. Amino acids: CASSDAGTTQETQYF. V gene TRBV25-1 combines with J gene TRBJ2-5; 7 bases align to TRBD2. With 3 bases clipped from V and 2 bases from J, the junction kept 6 bases outside the gene matches. The germline V gene encodes CDR1 MGHDK and CDR2 SYGVNS. The CDR3 has 15 amino acids.